The clone carrying this T cell receptor (beta chain) was picked up many times. Its antigen remains unknown. The observed sequence ends 3 residues before the CDR3 terminus, with the missing tail filled in from the germline J gene. CDR1 SNHLY and CDR2 FYNNEI come from the germline V gene. The CDR3 is 16 amino acids. The ends were cut back, 4 bases at V and 0 bases at J, with 12 bases in the middle. Assay used: immunoSEQ multiplex PCR; TCRdb lists only in-frame clones, some missing. The repertoire consists of around 57,000 clones, none detected only once. The entry originates in a study of T cell clonality in common variable immunodeficiency. Study results and caveats: Compared with healthy controls, CVID subjects showed increased TCRbeta clonality, mostly in about a third.

Both groups were predominantly of Caucasian heritage. Blood samples were heparinized, about 5 to 8 ml per donor. Sequences were obtained from peripheral blood mononuclear cells. The clonotype was recovered from a person aged 18 to 75 in good health. The chain employs TRBV2 and TRBJ2-2; D tentatively fits TRBD1 or TRBD2 (5 bases each). The CDR3 spells CASSARRGANTGELFF. The covered CDR3 bases are TGTGCCAGCAGTGCACGAAGGGGAGCGAACACCGGGGAG. Using reference TRBV2 and TRBJ2-2 for the parts outside the CDR3, the full variable domain is EPEVTQTPSHQVTQMGQEVILRCVPISNHLYFYWYRQILGQKVEFLVSFYNNEISEKSEIFDDQFSVERPDGSNFTLKIRSTKLEDSAMYFCASSARRGANTGELFFGEGSRLTVL.